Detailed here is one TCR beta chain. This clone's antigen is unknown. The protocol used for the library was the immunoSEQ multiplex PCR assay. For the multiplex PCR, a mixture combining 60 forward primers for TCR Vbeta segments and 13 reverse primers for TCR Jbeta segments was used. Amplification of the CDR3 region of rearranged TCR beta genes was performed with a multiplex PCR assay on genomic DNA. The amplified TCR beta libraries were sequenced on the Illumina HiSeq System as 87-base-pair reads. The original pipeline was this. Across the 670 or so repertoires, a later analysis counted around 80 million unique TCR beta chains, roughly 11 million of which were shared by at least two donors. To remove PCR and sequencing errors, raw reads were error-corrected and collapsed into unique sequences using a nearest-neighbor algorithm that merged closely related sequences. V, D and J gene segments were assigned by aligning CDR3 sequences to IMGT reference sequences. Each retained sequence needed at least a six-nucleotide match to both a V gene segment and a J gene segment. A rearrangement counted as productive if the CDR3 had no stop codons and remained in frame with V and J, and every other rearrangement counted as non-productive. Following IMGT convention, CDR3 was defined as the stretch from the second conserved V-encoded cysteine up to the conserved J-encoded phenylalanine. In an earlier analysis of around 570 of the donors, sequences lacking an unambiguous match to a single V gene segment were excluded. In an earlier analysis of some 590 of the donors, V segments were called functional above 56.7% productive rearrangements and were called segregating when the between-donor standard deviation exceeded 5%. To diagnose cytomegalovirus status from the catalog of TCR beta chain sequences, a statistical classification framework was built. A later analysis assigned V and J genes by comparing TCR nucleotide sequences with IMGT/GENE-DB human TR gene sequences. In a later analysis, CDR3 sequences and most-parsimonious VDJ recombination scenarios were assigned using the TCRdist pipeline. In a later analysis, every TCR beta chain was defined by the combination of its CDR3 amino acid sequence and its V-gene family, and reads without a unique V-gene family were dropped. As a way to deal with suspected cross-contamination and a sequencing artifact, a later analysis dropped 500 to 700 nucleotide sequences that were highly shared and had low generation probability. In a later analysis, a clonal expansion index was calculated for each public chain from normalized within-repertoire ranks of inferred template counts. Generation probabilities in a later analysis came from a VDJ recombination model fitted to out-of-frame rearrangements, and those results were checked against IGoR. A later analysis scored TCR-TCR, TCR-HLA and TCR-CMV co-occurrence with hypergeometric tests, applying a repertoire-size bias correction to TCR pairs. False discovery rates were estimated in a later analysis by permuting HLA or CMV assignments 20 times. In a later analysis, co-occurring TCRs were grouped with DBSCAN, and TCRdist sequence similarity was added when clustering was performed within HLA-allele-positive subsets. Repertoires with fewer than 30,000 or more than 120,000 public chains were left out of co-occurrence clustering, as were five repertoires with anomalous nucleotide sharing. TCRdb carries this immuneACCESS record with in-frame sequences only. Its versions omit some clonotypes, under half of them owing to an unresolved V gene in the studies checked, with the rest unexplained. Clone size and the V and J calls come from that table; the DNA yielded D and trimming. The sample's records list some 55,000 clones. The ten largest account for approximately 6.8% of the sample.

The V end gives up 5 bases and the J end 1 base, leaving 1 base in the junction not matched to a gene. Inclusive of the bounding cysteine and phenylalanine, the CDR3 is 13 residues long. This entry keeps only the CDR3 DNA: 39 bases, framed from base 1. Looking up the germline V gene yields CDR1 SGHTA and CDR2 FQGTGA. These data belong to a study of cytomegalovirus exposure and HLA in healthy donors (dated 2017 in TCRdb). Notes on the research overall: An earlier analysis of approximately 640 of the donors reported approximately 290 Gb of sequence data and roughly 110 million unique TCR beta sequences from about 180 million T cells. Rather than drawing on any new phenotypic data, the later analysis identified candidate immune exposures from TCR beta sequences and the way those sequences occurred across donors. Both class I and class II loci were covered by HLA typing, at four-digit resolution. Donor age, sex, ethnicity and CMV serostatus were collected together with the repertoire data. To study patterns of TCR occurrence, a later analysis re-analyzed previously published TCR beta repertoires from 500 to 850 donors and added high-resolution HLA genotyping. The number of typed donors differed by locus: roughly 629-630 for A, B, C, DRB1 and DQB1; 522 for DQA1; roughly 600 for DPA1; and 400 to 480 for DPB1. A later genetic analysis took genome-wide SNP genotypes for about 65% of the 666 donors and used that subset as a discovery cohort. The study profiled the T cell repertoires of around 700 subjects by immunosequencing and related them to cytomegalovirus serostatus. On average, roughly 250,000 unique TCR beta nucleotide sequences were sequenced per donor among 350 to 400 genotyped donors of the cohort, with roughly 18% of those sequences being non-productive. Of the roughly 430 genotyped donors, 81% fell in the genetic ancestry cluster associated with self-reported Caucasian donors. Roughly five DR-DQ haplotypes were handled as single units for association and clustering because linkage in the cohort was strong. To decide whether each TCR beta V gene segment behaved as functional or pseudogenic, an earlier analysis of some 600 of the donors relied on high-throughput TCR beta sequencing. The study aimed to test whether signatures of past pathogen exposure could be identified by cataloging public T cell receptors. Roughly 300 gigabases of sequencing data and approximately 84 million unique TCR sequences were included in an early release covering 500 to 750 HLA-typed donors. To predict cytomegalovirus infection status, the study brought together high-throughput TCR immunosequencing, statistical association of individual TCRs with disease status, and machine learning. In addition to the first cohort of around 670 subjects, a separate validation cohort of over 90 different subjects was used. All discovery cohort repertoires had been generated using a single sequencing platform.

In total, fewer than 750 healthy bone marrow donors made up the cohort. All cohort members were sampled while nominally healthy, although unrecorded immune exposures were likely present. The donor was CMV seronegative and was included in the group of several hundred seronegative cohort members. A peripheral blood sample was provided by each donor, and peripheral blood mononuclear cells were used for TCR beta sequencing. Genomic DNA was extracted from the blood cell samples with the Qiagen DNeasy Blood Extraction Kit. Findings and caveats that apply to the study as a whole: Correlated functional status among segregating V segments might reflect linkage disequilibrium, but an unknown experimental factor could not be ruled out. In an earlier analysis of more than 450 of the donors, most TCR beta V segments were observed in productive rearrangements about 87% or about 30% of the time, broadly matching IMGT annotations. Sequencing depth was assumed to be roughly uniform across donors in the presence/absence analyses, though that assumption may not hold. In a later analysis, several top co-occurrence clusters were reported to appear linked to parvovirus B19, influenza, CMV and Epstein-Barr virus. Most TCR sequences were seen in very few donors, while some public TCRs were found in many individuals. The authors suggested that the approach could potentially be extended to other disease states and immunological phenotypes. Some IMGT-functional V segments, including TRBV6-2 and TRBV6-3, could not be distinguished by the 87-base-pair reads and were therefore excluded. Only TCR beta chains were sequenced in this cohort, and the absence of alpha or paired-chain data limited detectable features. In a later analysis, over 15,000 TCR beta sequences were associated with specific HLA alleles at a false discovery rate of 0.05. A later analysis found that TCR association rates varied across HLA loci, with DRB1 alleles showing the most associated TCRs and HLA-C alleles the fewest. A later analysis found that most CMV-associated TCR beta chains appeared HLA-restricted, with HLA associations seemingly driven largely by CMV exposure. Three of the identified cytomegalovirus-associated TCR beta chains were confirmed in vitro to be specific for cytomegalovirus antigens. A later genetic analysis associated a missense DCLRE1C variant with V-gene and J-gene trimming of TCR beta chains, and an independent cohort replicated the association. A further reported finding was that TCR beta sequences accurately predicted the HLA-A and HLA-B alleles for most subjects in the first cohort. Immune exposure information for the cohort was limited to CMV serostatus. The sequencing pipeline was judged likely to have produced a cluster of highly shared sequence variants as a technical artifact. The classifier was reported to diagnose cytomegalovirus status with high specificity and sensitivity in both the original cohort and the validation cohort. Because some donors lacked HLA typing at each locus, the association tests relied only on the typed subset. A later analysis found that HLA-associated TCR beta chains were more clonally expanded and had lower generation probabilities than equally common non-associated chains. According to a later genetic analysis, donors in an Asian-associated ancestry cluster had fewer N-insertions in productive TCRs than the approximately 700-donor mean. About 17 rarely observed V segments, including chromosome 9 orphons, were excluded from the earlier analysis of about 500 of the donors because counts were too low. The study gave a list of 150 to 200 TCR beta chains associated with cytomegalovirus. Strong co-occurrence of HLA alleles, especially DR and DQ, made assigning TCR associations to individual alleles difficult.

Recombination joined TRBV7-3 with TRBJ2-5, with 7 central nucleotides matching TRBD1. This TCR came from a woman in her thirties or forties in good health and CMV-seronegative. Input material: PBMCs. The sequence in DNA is TGTGCCAGCAGCCGGGACAGCCAAGAGACCCAGTACTTC. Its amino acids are CASSRDSQETQYF.